The next 25 T cell receptor beta chains were all read from a single sample in a study of T cell responses to AZD1222 COVID-19 vaccine. Clones were read by immunoSEQ multiplex PCR, and TCRdb kept only the in-frame ones, dropping some. The repertoire consists of 110,000 to 150,000 clones, with 85% to 95% occurring once and the leading ten covering 12%. The input for sequencing was peripheral blood, taken after recovery from COVID-19. The origin of the receptors is an adult who had recovered from COVID-19.

This clone was detected once. The V and J genes are TRBV30 and TRBJ1-2; D ambiguous. Germline CDR1 and CDR2: GTSNPN and SVGIG (reference sequence). The V and J ends lost 5 bases and 2 bases respectively, with 21 bases between them. This CDR3 has 16 residues. CDR3 sequence reads: CAWFSGYRFTNYGYTF. The CDR3 coding sequence is TGTGCCTGGTTCAGTGGGTACCGCTTCACCAACTATGGCTACACCTTC.

This clone was seen a single time. The rearrangement joins TRBV7-3 to TRBJ2-5; 7 bases agree with TRBD1. Trimming took 1 base from V and 1 from J; bases not matched to a gene: 3. CDR1 is SGHTA, CDR2 FQGTGA, per germline. This CDR3 region has 15 residues. The CDR3 DNA is TGTGCCAGCAGCTTAAGAGGACAGGCCCAAGAGACCCAGTACTTC. Residues: CASSLRGQAQETQYF.

The chain has TRBV19 and TRBJ2-2, with D possibly being TRBD1 (5 bases). The germline V gene has CDR1 LNHDA and CDR2 SQIVND (reference sequence). The CDR3 sequence is 14 residues long. V was shortened by 8 bases and J by 3 bases, with 13 bases between the two germline ends. The CDR3 sequence: CASSQGKYTGELFF. Here the CDR3 DNA reads TGTGCCAGTTCTCAGGGTAAATACACCGGGGAGCTGTTTTTT.

The chain recombines TRBV29-1 with TRBJ2-1, with TRBD2 matching over 10 bases. CDR1 is SQVTM and CDR2 is ANQGSEA in the germline V gene. The CDR3 is 17 residues long. The junction had 6 bases not matched to a gene; V was cut back by 1 base and J by 0 bases. CDR3 residues: CSVEGAGGPPSYNEQFF. In nucleotides, the CDR3 is TGCAGCGTTGAAGGAGCGGGAGGGCCTCCCTCCTACAATGAGCAGTTCTTC.

This chain joins TRBV30 and TRBJ1-1; D is unresolved. Trimming left V 4 bases short and J 0 bases short, with 9 bases between. This CDR3 region has 13 residues. Per the germline V gene, CDR1 is GTSNPN and CDR2 is SVGIG (reference sequence). CDR3 nucleotides: TGTGCCTGGATTGGAGGTCTGAACACTGAAGCTTTCTTT. It codes for CAWIGGLNTEAFF. Complete variable domain (other parts from reference TRBV30 and TRBJ1-1): SQTIHQWPATLVQPVGSPLSLECTVEGTSNPNLYWYRQAAGRGLQLLFYSVGIGQISSEVPQNLSASRPQDRQFILSSKKLLLSDSGFYLCAWIGGLNTEAFFGQGTRLTVV.

This sequence joins TRBV7-9 and TRBJ1-1; D is uncertain. The CDR3 is made up of 13 amino acids. CDR1 and CDR2 from the germline V gene are SEHNR and FQNEAQ (reference sequence). V lost 5 bases and J lost 5, with 12 bases in between. CDR3 DNA: TGTGCCAGCAGCCTAAGAAGGGATACTGAAGCTTTCTTT. Translated, it gives CASSLRRDTEAFF.

This clone was detected a few times. The rearrangement links TRBV11-2 to TRBJ1-1; D is ambiguous. The CDR3 runs 13 residues. V dropped 0 bases and J dropped 4 bases, with 6 bases sitting between them. Germline CDR1 and CDR2: SGHAT and FQNNGV. The CDR3 region is CASSLERGTEAFF. Written as DNA, the CDR3 is TGTGCCAGCAGCTTAGAGCGCGGCACTGAAGCTTTCTTT. The full variable domain, its missing parts supplied by reference TRBV11-2 and TRBJ1-1, is EAGVAQSPRYKIIEKRQSVAFWCNPISGHATLYWYQQILGQGPKLLIQFQNNGVVDDSQLPKDRFSAERLKGVDSTLKIQPAKLEDSAVYLCASSLERGTEAFFGQGTRLTVV.

The chain uses TRBV7-2 and TRBJ2-6; D is ambiguous. Trimming took 5 bases from V and 4 from J, leaving 9 bases between them. The CDR3 is 14 residues long. CDR1 and CDR2 from the germline V gene are SGHTA and FQGNSA. The CDR3 spells CASSLVGGANVLTF. CDR3 DNA: TGTGCCAGCAGCCTCGTTGGGGGGGCCAACGTCCTGACTTTC.

This chain joins TRBV4-2 and TRBJ1-1; TRBD1 might be the D (5 bases). This CDR3 region has 12 residues. The ends were cut back, 4 bases at V and 11 bases at J, with 14 bases in the middle. CDR1 and CDR2 (germline): LGHNA, YNFKEQ. CDR3 residues: CASSPQGVRAFF. CDR3 in DNA: TGTGCCAGCAGCCCTCAGGGAGTGAGGGCTTTCTTT.

The J gene is TRBJ2-1, the V gene TRBV19; D perhaps matches TRBD1 (6 bases). CDR3 length: 15 residues. V was cut by 10 bases and J by 10 bases, with 26 bases left in between. Germline lookup yields CDR1 LNHDA and CDR2 SQIVND (reference sequence). The CDR3 region is CATNKGVVASGEQFF. CDR3 bases: TGTGCCACCAACAAGGGGGTAGTGGCCAGTGGGGAGCAGTTCTTC.

The chain recombines TRBV6-5 with TRBJ1-2, with 8 bases identical to TRBD1. J gave up 8 bases and V 6 bases, and 8 bases lay outside the gene matches. The V gene's germline CDR1 is MNHEY and CDR2 SVGAGI. This CDR3 is 13 amino acids long. The CDR3, as DNA: TGTGCCAGCAGCTATCTCGGGACAGGCGGCTACACCTTC. Amino acid sequence: CASSYLGTGGYTF.

This chain joins TRBV14 and TRBJ2-7; 9 nucleotides agree with TRBD2. The V and J ends lost 3 bases and 1 base, in that order; junction bases with no gene match: 7. There are 16 residues in the CDR3. Germline V gene lookup returns CDR1 SGHDN and CDR2 FVKESK. CDR3 sequence reads: CASSQLASGDSYEQYF. The CDR3 nucleotides read TGTGCCAGCAGCCAGCTAGCTAGCGGGGATTCCTACGAGCAGTACTTC. Full variable domain (missing parts from reference TRBV14 and TRBJ2-7): EAGVTQFPSHSVIEKGQTVTLRCDPISGHDNLYWYRRVMGKEIKFLLHFVKESKQDESGMPNNRFLAERTGGTYSTLKVQPAELEDSGVYFCASSQLASGDSYEQYFGPGTRLTVT.

The gene calls are TRBV24-1 and TRBJ2-1, with TRBD1 matching over 9 bases. Germline loops: CDR1 KGHDR, CDR2 SFDVKD. With 1 base clipped from V and 14 bases from J, the junction kept 17 bases outside the gene matches. The CDR3 is 17 amino acids. The chain's CDR3 is CATSDFAGTGTSGRKFF. CDR3 DNA sequence: TGTGCCACCAGTGATTTCGCAGGGACAGGGACGTCCGGCAGGAAGTTCTTC.

The gene calls are TRBV11-2 and TRBJ1-1; 7 bases match TRBD1. Germline CDR1 SGHAT, CDR2 FQNNGV. V shed 3 bases and J 1 base; nucleotides not matched to a gene: 2. The CDR3 covers 14 residues. The DNA of the CDR3 is TGTGCCAGCAGCTTGCGACAGGGGAACACTGAAGCTTTCTTT. It specifies CASSLRQGNTEAFF. The full variable domain, with the rest looked up from reference TRBV11-2 and TRBJ1-1, is EAGVAQSPRYKIIEKRQSVAFWCNPISGHATLYWYQQILGQGPKLLIQFQNNGVVDDSQLPKDRFSAERLKGVDSTLKIQPAKLEDSAVYLCASSLRQGNTEAFFGQGTRLTVV.

The chain uses TRBV24-1 and TRBJ2-1; the match to TRBD1 covers 7 bases. The CDR3 is made up of 15 amino acids. J gave up 7 bases and V 3 bases, and 8 bases lay outside the gene matches. Germline V gene lookup returns CDR1 KGHDR and CDR2 SFDVKD. The CDR3 here is CATSDRQGSKNEQFF. CDR3 sequence (DNA): TGTGCCACCAGTGATCGACAGGGCTCCAAGAATGAGCAGTTCTTC.

The CDR3 region has the DNA TGTGCCAGCAGCCAGGGTTCCCCACACAGCTCTGGGGCCAACGTCCTGACTTTC. Its protein is CASSQGSPHSSGANVLTF. This chain joins TRBV3-1 (or the pseudogene TRBV3-2) and TRBJ2-6; D remains ambiguous. Trimming removed 3 bases from V and 0 bases from J, with 15 bases in between. CDR1 and CDR2 from the germline V gene are LGHDT and YNNKEL (reference sequence). This CDR3 contains 18 residues.

The chain couples TRBV2 to TRBJ2-5; 11 bases align to TRBD2. The CDR3 has 14 amino acids. Germline CDR1 SNHLY, CDR2 FYNNEI. V lost 7 bases to trimming and J lost 3 bases; unmatched junction nucleotides: 4. CDR3 region: CASKVTSGKETQYF. For the CDR3, the DNA is TGTGCCAGCAAAGTGACTAGCGGGAAAGAGACCCAGTACTTC.

The chain combines TRBV2 with TRBJ1-2, with a weak D call TRBD1 (5 bases). This CDR3 comprises 15 residues. V gave up 6 bases and J gave up 4 bases, with 18 bases separating them. Germline V gene data show CDR1 as SNHLY and CDR2 as FYNNEI. CDR3 DNA: TGTGCCAGCAGGGGTCGGACATCCGAAGCCTATGGCTACACCTTC. The encoded protein is CASRGRTSEAYGYTF.

CDR3 in amino acids: CASRPPPGQGAYDTEAFF. In DNA, the CDR3 is TGTGCCAGCAGGCCACCTCCGGGACAGGGGGCTTATGACACTGAAGCTTTCTTT. The chain couples TRBV28 to TRBJ1-1, with 12 bases identical to TRBD1. The ends lost 6 bases at V and 3 bases at J; junction bases unmatched: 14. Germline V lookup: CDR1 MDHEN, CDR2 SYDVKM. This CDR3 comprises 18 residues.

J is TRBJ1-2 and V is TRBV6-5, with TRBD1 matching over 7 bases. Per the germline V gene, CDR1 is MNHEY and CDR2 is SVGAGI. The CDR3 contains 14 residues. After removal of 5 bases from V and 4 bases from J, the junction contained 7 bases not matched to a gene. The CDR3 DNA follows: TGTGCCAGCAGTCAAAGACAGGGAATCTATGGCTACACCTTC. This encodes CASSQRQGIYGYTF.

V is TRBV19 and J is TRBJ2-5; D uncertain. The germline V and J ends were trimmed by 7 bases and 1 base, with 28 bases remaining between them. This CDR3 comprises 19 residues. Germline V CDR1 and CDR2: LNHDA, SQIVND (reference sequence). CDR3 loop: CASITLNRLARQAQETQYF. The CDR3 coding sequence is TGTGCCAGTATTACGCTTAATCGACTGGCCCGTCAAGCCCAAGAGACCCAGTACTTC. Supplemented by reference TRBV19 and TRBJ2-5, the full variable domain reads DGGITQSPKYLFRKEGQNVTLSCEQNLNHDAMYWYRQDPGQGLRLIYYSQIVNDFQKGDIAEGYSVSREKKESFPLTVTSAQKNPTAFYLCASITLNRLARQAQETQYFGPGTRLLVL.

The gene calls are TRBV9 and TRBJ1-4, with 7 bases lining up with TRBD1. The CDR3 has 15 residues. The germline V gene encodes CDR1 SGDLS and CDR2 YYNGEE. V trimming: 0 bases; J trimming: 8 bases; junction bases outside the gene matches: 7. The CDR3 is CASSVAEGAGEKLFF. CDR3 nucleotide sequence: TGTGCCAGCAGCGTAGCGGAGGGGGCCGGGGAAAAACTGTTTTTT.

This chain joins TRBV21-1 and TRBJ2-4; the D segment call TRBD1 is taken from the table without a DNA check. TRBV21-1 is given as a pseudogene. The CDR3 extends over 16 amino acids. The CDR3 reads CASSPGRQVAKNIQYF. The CDR3, as DNA: TGTGCCAGCAGCCCCGGTCGACAGGTAGCCAAAAACATTCAGTACTTC.

The genes are TRBV5-4 and TRBJ2-5; either TRBD1 or TRBD2 may supply D (6 bases each). V was pared by 10 bases and J by 2 bases, with 15 bases between. The CDR3 loop spans 13 amino acids. Germline assignment: CDR1 SGHNT and CDR2 YYREEE (reference sequence). CDR3 protein: CAFRGEEQETQYF. DNA of the CDR3: TGTGCCTTTAGGGGGGAGGAACAAGAGACCCAGTACTTC.

V gene TRBV20-1 combines with J gene TRBJ1-1; no definite D call. V was shortened by 3 bases and J by 4 bases, with 3 bases between the two germline ends. The CDR3 loop spans 10 amino acids. Germline V gene data show CDR1 as DFQATT and CDR2 as SNEGSKA (reference sequence). CDR3 residues: CSARGTEAFF. CDR3 in DNA: TGCAGTGCTAGGGGCACTGAAGCTTTCTTT.